These 17 T cell receptor beta chains came from one sample sequenced in a study of cytomegalovirus exposure and HLA in healthy donors. 13 Jbeta primers and 60 Vbeta primers were used for the PCR. The assay was immunoSEQ multiplex PCR, and TCRdb's table has in-frame clones only and misses some. The repertoire holds 80,000 or so clones, with roughly 60% as singletons. Specimen: PBMCs. These receptors were collected from a man under 40 in good health and CMV-seropositive.

The table lists this clone with a few counts. The V gene is TRBV5-1, the J gene TRBJ2-2; D is unresolved. Looked up from germline, CDR1 is SGHRS and CDR2 is YFSETQ. Trimming removed 1 base from V and 6 bases from J, with 13 bases in between. The CDR3 contains 15 residues. CDR3 region: CASSLTGSIAGELFF. Written as DNA, the CDR3 is TGCGCCAGCAGCTTGACCGGTAGTATCGCCGGGGAGCTGTTTTTT.

This clone has more than one count but fewer than ten. The gene calls are TRBV6-5 and TRBJ2-7; 9 bases fit TRBD1. This CDR3 comprises 14 residues. Per germline, CDR1 MNHEY and CDR2 SVGAGI. The junction had 6 bases not matched to a gene; V was cut back by 7 bases and J by 2 bases. The CDR3, as DNA: TGTGCCAGCATGCTGGGACAGGGAACCTACGAGCAGTACTTC. Its protein product is CASMLGQGTYEQYF.

Worth noting for this clone: One end of the junction does not line up with germline, which may come from a read error. This chain joins TRBV30 and TRBJ2-2; the match to TRBD2 covers 8 bases. The germline V gene has CDR1 GTSNPN and CDR2 SVGIG (reference sequence). There are 13 residues in the CDR3. The CDR3 here is CAWSVRASGQLFF. CDR3 in DNA: TGTGCCTGGAGTGTACGGGCTAGCGGGCAGCTGTTTTTT.

The rearrangement joins TRBV4-1 to TRBJ2-7, with D possibly being TRBD2 (5 bases). V dropped 2 bases and J dropped 6 bases, with 11 bases sitting between them. CDR3 length: 13 residues. Germline V gene data show CDR1 as MGHRA and CDR2 as YSYEKL. The CDR3 DNA reads TGCGCCAGCAGCCAACCGGGGAACTCCGAGCAGTACTTC. Its protein is CASSQPGNSEQYF.

This rearrangement joins TRBV6-1 to TRBJ2-6; TRBD1 aligns across 10 bases. This CDR3 comprises 15 residues. The germline gives CDR1 MNHNS, CDR2 SASEGT. V was clipped by 8 bases and J by 2 bases; unmatched bases: 3. CDR3 nucleotides: TGTGCCAGCGGGACAGGGGTTGCTGGGGCCAACGTCCTGACTTTC. This codes for CASGTGVAGANVLTF.

This clone was detected only a few times. The chain is built from TRBV21-1 and TRBJ1-4; TRBD1 is the table's D call, not checked against the DNA. TRBV21-1 is designated a pseudogene. CDR3 length: 20 residues. CDR3 amino acids: CASSKALYRDRNPEGEKLFF. CDR3 DNA: TGTGCCAGCAGCAAAGCCCTATACCGGGACAGGAACCCCGAGGGTGAAAAACTGTTTTTT.

This sequence joins TRBV29-1 and TRBJ2-5; D may be TRBD1 (6 bases). The J call is in doubt because the DNA end fits TRBJ2-7 better. There are 12 residues in the CDR3. Germline values: CDR1 SQVTM, CDR2 ANQGSEA. CDR3 amino acids: CSVADRGYEQYF. The CDR3 DNA follows: TGCAGCGTTGCGGACAGAGGCTACGAGCAGTACTTC.

The rearrangement joins TRBV28 to TRBJ1-1, with D maybe TRBD1 (6 bases). The CDR3 is 12 residues long. The V and J ends lost 8 bases and 11 bases respectively, with 18 bases between them. CDR1 is MDHEN, CDR2 SYDVKM, per germline. The CDR3 sequence is CASGPGRGKAFF. DNA of the CDR3: TGTGCCAGCGGTCCCGGCAGGGGTAAGGCTTTCTTT.

The chain combines TRBV4-2 with TRBJ1-2, with TRBD1 matching 7 bases. V dropped 0 bases and J dropped 8; count of bases not matched to a gene: 6. The CDR3 has 14 residues. The germline V gene has CDR1 LGHNA and CDR2 YNFKEQ. The CDR3 sequence is CASSQDSGGGGYTF. The CDR3, as DNA: TGTGCCAGCAGCCAAGATTCAGGGGGAGGCGGCTACACCTTC.

The rearrangement links TRBV28 to TRBJ2-5; 10 bases match TRBD2. The germline CDR1 and CDR2 sequences are MDHEN and SYDVKM. The CDR3 sequence is 18 residues long. V lost 4 bases and J lost 5; bases outside the gene matches: 16. The DNA of the CDR3 is TGTGCCAGCAGTTCGCCCTGGATAGCGGGAGGATTGAAGGAGACCCAGTACTTC. It specifies CASSSPWIAGGLKETQYF. The entire variable domain, with the rest obtained from reference TRBV28 and TRBJ2-5, is as follows: DVKVTQSSRYLVKRTGEKVFLECVQDMDHENMFWYRQDPGLGLRLIYFSYDVKMKEKGDIPEGYSVSREKKERFSLILESASTNQTSMYLCASSSPWIAGGLKETQYFGPGTRLLVL.

This sequence joins TRBV11-3 and TRBJ2-2; tentatively, D is TRBD2 (6 bases). The V and J ends lost 4 bases and 7 bases respectively, with 16 bases between them. The germline V gene encodes CDR1 SGHNT and CDR2 YENEEA. The CDR3 spans 15 residues. CDR3 nucleotide sequence: TGTGCCAGCAGCTCCCGGGGCGGGGCCGGCGGGGAGCTGTTTTTT. Protein sequence: CASSSRGGAGGELFF.

This clone was observed a few times. V and J are TRBV5-1 and TRBJ1-1; D may be TRBD1 (5 bases). The CDR3 length is 15 residues. The germline gives CDR1 SGHRS, CDR2 YFSETQ. V was cut by 0 bases and J by 1 base, with 10 bases left in between. The CDR3 loop reads CASSLARDRNTEAFF. CDR3 DNA: TGCGCCAGCAGCTTGGCCCGAGACAGGAACACTGAAGCTTTCTTT.

The chain carries TRBV2 and TRBJ1-1, with 9 positions matching TRBD1. The V gene end was trimmed by 0 bases and the J gene end by 10 bases; junction bases not matched to a gene: 9. The CDR3 runs to 15 residues. The germline gives CDR1 SNHLY, CDR2 FYNNEI. CDR3 in amino acids: CASSEAGTGSLRAFF. Here the CDR3 DNA reads TGTGCCAGCAGTGAAGCCGGGACAGGGAGTCTTCGAGCTTTCTTT.

This clone has more than one count but fewer than ten. The chain uses TRBV27 and TRBJ1-2; TRBD1 is a possible D gene (6 bases). The germline V gene has CDR1 MNHEY and CDR2 SMNVEV (reference sequence). The germline V and J ends were trimmed by 3 bases and 8 bases, with 10 bases remaining between them. CDR3 size: 12 residues. CDR3 in DNA: TGTGCCAGCAGTTTTCGGACAGACGGCTACACCTTC. Translated, it gives CASSFRTDGYTF.

This clone appeared a few times. The chain recombines TRBV6-5 with TRBJ2-7; 7 bases map to TRBD1. CDR3 length: 15 amino acids. The trim removed 6 bases at V and 1 base at J, leaving 9 bases unmatched. CDR1 MNHEY and CDR2 SVGAGI come from the germline V gene. The CDR3 spells CASRHSTGASYEQYF. CDR3 DNA: TGTGCCAGCAGACACAGTACAGGGGCGTCCTACGAGCAGTACTTC.

This clone is a singleton in its sample. The genes are TRBV6-4 and TRBJ2-3, with 12 nucleotides matching TRBD2. Germline V gene lookup returns CDR1 MRHNA and CDR2 SNTAGT. Germline trimming cut 4 bases from V and 1 base from J; bases unmatched to any gene: 0. The CDR3 runs 15 residues. In nucleotides, the CDR3 is TGTGCCAGCAGTGGGACTAGCGGGGGCACAGATACGCAGTATTTT. Translated: CASSGTSGGTDTQYF.

This clone was observed once. The V and J genes are TRBV27 and TRBJ2-2; unclear D gene. V dropped 3 bases and J dropped 0 bases, with 5 bases sitting between them. Germline loops: CDR1 MNHEY, CDR2 SMNVEV (reference sequence). The CDR3 contains 14 residues. The CDR3 DNA sequence: TGTGCCAGCAGTTTTCTACCGAACACCGGGGAGCTGTTTTTT. Translation: CASSFLPNTGELFF.